This T cell receptor beta chain was captured by sequencing in a study of cytomegalovirus exposure and HLA in healthy donors. Study-level points and caveats: Through in vitro validation, three CMV-associated chains were shown to be specific for CMV antigens.

PCR primers comprised 60 Vbeta and 13 Jbeta primers. Sequenced by immunoSEQ multiplex PCR; TCRdb stores in-frame clones only, minus some. The sample has over 50,000 clones; roughly 90% are singletons. Notes on this clone: What it recognizes is unknown.

What was sequenced was PBMCs. The TCR originated in a young man in good health and CMV-seropositive.

The CDR3 region is CSVRQGVYYGYTF. The CDR3 DNA reads as TGCAGCGTTAGACAGGGGGTTTACTATGGCTACACCTTC. The rearrangement links TRBV29-1 to TRBJ1-2, with 9 bases fitting TRBD1. This CDR3 has 13 residues. The junction had 4 bases not matched to a gene; V was cut back by 5 bases and J by 3 bases. Germline V CDR1 and CDR2: SQVTM, ANQGSEA.